These 5 T cell receptor beta chains came from one sample sequenced in a study of blood T cell repertoires in COVID-19. TCRdb's table, derived via immunoSEQ multiplex PCR, lists solely in-frame clones and lacks some. Among roughly 140,000 clones listed, just under 90% were seen once. Input material: peripheral blood. These receptors all stem from a woman aged 40-49 years with acute or convalescent COVID-19.

The genes are TRBV9 and TRBJ1-2; TRBD1 aligns across 12 bases. Germline trimming cut 2 bases from V and 4 bases from J; bases unmatched to any gene: 9. This CDR3 is 17 amino acids long. Per germline, CDR1 SGDLS and CDR2 YYNGEE. CDR3 in DNA: TGTGCCAGCAGCGTGGGCTCAGGGACAGGGGGCGGCTATGGCTACACCTTC. Residues: CASSVGSGTGGGYGYTF.

V is TRBV30 and J is TRBJ2-3; 10 bases agree with TRBD2. The CDR3 runs to 17 residues. J was trimmed by 0 bases and V by 0 bases; bases with no gene match: 6. CDR1 GTSNPN and CDR2 SVGIG come from the germline V gene (reference sequence). The CDR3 loop reads CAWSVRLAGGSTDTQYF. The CDR3 bases are TGTGCCTGGAGTGTACGACTAGCGGGCGGTAGCACAGATACGCAGTATTTT.

This chain connects TRBV19 to TRBJ2-2; D might be TRBD2 (6 bases). The CDR3 runs to 15 residues. Looked up from germline, CDR1 is LNHDA and CDR2 is SQIVND (reference sequence). V dropped 3 bases and J dropped 4 bases, with 12 bases sitting between them. CDR3 bases: TGTGCCAGTAGTATTGGGAGGAGGTCCACCGGGGAGCTGTTTTTT. Translated: CASSIGRRSTGELFF.

The CDR3 region is CASSRGLAGRGDIQYF. DNA for the CDR3: TGCGCCAGCAGCCGGGGACTAGCGGGGCGGGGGGACATTCAGTACTTC. The chain employs TRBV5-1 and TRBJ2-4; 13 bases fit TRBD2. The CDR3 is 16 residues long. Per germline, CDR1 SGHRS and CDR2 YFSETQ. V trimming: 4 bases; J trimming: 8 bases; junction bases outside the gene matches: 9.

This chain uses TRBV5-1 with TRBJ2-2, with a tentative D call TRBD1 (6 bases). V lost 3 bases and J lost 5, with 17 bases in between. Germline V CDR1 and CDR2: SGHRS, YFSETQ. CDR3 length equals 16 residues. CDR3 residues: CASSSLGTPVTGELFF. CDR3 nucleotides: TGCGCCAGCAGCTCATTAGGGACACCAGTTACCGGGGAGCTGTTTTTT.